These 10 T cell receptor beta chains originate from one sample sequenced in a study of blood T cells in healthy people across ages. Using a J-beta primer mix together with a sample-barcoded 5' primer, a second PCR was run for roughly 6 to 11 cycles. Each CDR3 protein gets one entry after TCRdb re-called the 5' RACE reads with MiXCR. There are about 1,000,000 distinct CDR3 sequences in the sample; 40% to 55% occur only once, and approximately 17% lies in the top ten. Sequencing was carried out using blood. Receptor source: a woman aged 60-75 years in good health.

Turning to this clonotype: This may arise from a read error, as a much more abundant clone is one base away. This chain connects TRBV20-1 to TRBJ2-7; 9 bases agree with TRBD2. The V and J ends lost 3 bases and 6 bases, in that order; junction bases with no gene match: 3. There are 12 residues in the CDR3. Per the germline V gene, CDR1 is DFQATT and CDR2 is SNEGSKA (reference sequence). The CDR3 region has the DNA TGCAGTGCTAGGGGACTAGCTAGCGAGCAGTACTTC. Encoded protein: CSARGLASEQYF.

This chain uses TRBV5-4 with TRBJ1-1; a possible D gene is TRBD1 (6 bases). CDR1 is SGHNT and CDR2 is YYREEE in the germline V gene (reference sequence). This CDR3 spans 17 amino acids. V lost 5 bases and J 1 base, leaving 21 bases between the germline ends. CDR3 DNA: TGTGCCAGCAGACCACGAATCACGGGGGGCCAGAACACTGAAGCTTTCTTT. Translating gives CASRPRITGGQNTEAFF.

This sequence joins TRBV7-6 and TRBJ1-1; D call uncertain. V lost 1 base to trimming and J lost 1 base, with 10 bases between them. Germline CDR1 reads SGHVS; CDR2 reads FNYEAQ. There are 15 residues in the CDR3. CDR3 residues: CASSLDGPTNTEAFF. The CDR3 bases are TGTGCCAGCAGCTTAGATGGGCCTACGAACACTGAAGCTTTCTTT.

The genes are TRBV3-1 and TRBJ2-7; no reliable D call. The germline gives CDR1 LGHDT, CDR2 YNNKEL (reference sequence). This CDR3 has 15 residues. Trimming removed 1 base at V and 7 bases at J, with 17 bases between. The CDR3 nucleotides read TGTGCCAGCAGCCAAGCTGGCCTAGTGGGGAATGAGCAGTACTTC. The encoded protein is CASSQAGLVGNEQYF.

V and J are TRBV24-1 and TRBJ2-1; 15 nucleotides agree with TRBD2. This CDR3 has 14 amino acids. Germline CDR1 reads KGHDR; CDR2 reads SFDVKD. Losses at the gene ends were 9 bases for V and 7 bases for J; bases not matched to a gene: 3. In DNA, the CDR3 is TGTGCCACCGCAGGGACTAGCGGGGGGAATGAGCAGTTCTTC. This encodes CATAGTSGGNEQFF.

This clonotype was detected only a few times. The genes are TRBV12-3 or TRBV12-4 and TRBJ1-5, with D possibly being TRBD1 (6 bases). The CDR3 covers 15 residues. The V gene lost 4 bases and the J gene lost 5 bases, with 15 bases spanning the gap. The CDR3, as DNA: TGTGCCAGCAGTTCATGGGGGCAGGGTCATCAGCCCCAGCATTTT. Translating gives CASSSWGQGHQPQHF.

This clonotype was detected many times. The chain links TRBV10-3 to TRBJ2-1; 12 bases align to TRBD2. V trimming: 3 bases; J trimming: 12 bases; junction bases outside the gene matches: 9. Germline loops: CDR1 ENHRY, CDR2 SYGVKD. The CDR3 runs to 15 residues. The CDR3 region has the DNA TGTGCCATCAGTGATCTAGCGGGAGGGCCGCGTGGGCAGTTCTTC. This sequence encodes CAISDLAGGPRGQFF.

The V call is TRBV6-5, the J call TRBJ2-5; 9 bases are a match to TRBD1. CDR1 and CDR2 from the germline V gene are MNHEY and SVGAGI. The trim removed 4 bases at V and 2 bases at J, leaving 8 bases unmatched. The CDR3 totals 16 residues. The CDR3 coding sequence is TGTGCCAGCAGTTTTTCCGGGACAGGGTGGCAAGAGACCCAGTACTTC. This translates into CASSFSGTGWQETQYF.

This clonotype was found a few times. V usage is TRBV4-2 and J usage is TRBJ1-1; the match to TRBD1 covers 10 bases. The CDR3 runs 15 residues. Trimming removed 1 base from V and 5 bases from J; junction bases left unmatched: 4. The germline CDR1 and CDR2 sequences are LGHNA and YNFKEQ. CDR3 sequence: CASSQVRTGGTEAFF. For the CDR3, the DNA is TGTGCCAGCAGCCAAGTGAGGACAGGGGGTACTGAAGCTTTCTTT.

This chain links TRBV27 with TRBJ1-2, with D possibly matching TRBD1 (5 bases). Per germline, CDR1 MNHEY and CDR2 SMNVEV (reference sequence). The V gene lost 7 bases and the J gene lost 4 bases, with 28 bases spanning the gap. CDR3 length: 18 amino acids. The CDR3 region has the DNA TGTGCCAGCACCGCAGGGCCTTTCACTCTCGGAGGGTTCTATGGCTACACCTTC. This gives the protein CASTAGPFTLGGFYGYTF.